The 15 T cell receptor beta chains below all came from one sample that was sequenced in a study of radiotherapy plus CTLA-4 blockade in lung cancer. Measured with immunoSEQ multiplex PCR; TCRdb has only the in-frame clones, and not every one. The sample gives over 30,000 clones, about 70% of which show up once; around 4.5% is in the top ten. The specimen comprised peripheral blood, sampled from a patient treated with radiotherapy plus ipilimumab. The receptors shown here come from a human donor with non-small cell lung cancer whose response to radiotherapy plus ipilimumab could not be evaluated.

This sequence joins TRBV7-2 and TRBJ2-3; D remains ambiguous. The germline CDR1 and CDR2 sequences are SGHTA and FQGNSA. Trimming took off 2 bases at V and 2 bases at J, with 11 bases between the two ends. The CDR3 is made up of 15 amino acids. CDR3 loop: CASSLTAVSTDTQYF. The CDR3 DNA reads TGTGCCAGCAGCTTAACGGCGGTGTCCACAGATACGCAGTATTTT.

The genes are TRBV30 and TRBJ2-5; TRBD1 aligns across 7 bases. This CDR3 is 11 amino acids long. CDR1 is GTSNPN, CDR2 SVGIG, per germline (reference sequence). The junction had 0 bases not matched to a gene; V was cut back by 4 bases and J by 4 bases. In DNA form, the CDR3 reads TGTGCCTGGACAGGGGGAGAGACCCAGTACTTC. Translating it yields CAWTGGETQYF.

V gene TRBV5-1 combines with J gene TRBJ2-1; 14 positions match TRBD2. V gave up 6 bases and J gave up 7 bases; unmatched junction bases: 9. CDR1 and CDR2 (germline): SGHRS, YFSETQ. The CDR3 totals 16 residues. CDR3 nucleotides: TGCGCCAGCATCAATCCCGGGACTAGCGGGAGTAATGAGCAGTTCTTC. Residues: CASINPGTSGSNEQFF.

The rearrangement links TRBV9 to TRBJ2-2; 9 bases line up with TRBD1. The CDR3 has 17 residues. J was trimmed by 3 bases and V by 1 base; bases with no gene match: 7. CDR1 SGDLS and CDR2 YYNGEE come from the germline V gene. The DNA of the CDR3 is TGTGCCAGCAGCGTACAGCGGACAGGGGATGACACCGGGGAGCTGTTTTTT. Amino acids: CASSVQRTGDDTGELFF.

The gene calls are TRBV6-5 and TRBJ1-4, with no clear D. V was clipped by 3 bases and J by 5 bases, with 10 bases between them. Germline loops: CDR1 MNHEY, CDR2 SVGAGI. This CDR3 is built from 14 residues. DNA for the CDR3: TGTGCCAGCAGTTATTTTGGCGGGAATGAAAAACTGTTTTTT. Translated: CASSYFGGNEKLFF.

This clone ranks as medium-sized (0.01 to 0.1%). The chain employs TRBV6-4 and TRBJ1-3; D is unclear. Germline CDR1 is MRHNA and CDR2 is SNTAGT. Trimming removed 6 bases at V and 2 bases at J, with 14 bases between. This CDR3 region has 15 residues. The CDR3: CASRPRGIAGNTIYF. CDR3 DNA sequence: TGTGCCAGCAGGCCTCGGGGTATAGCTGGAAACACCATATATTTT.

This chain joins TRBV11-2 and TRBJ2-1, with unresolved D. The CDR3 has 13 amino acids. CDR1 is SGHAT, CDR2 FQNNGV, per germline. With 8 bases removed from V and 3 bases from J, the gap between germline ends came to 11 bases. The CDR3 region is CASRSGYYNEQFF. DNA of the CDR3: TGTGCCAGCCGGTCCGGGTACTACAATGAGCAGTTCTTC.

The J gene is TRBJ1-3, the V gene TRBV30, with 7 bases identical to TRBD1. The CDR3 has 14 amino acids. V gave up 5 bases and J gave up 0 bases; unmatched junction bases: 4. The germline CDR1 and CDR2 sequences are GTSNPN and SVGIG (reference sequence). The CDR3 reads CAWGDSLSGNTIYF. DNA for the CDR3: TGTGCCTGGGGGGACAGCCTCTCTGGAAACACCATATATTTT.

The chain carries TRBV4-1 and TRBJ1-1; 11 bases line up with TRBD1. CDR1 and CDR2 from the germline V gene are MGHRA and YSYEKL. The CDR3 loop spans 13 amino acids. J gave up 6 bases and V 4 bases, and 1 base lay outside the gene matches. CDR3 amino acids: CASSRTGGSEAFF. CDR3 in DNA: TGCGCCAGCAGCCGGACAGGGGGCTCTGAAGCTTTCTTT.

This clone was seen only once. The chain employs TRBV27 and TRBJ2-2; 10 bases fit TRBD2. This CDR3 has 16 residues. V was clipped by 6 bases and J by 3 bases; unmatched bases: 7. Germline values: CDR1 MNHEY, CDR2 SMNVEV (reference sequence). Here the CDR3 DNA reads TGTGCCAGCAGACGAAGCGGGAGGGCCTACACCGGGGAGCTGTTTTTT. Amino acids: CASRRSGRAYTGELFF.

The chain joins TRBV4-1 to TRBJ1-1; TRBD1 aligns across 8 bases. V shed 4 bases and J 7 bases; nucleotides not matched to a gene: 11. This CDR3 is 15 amino acids long. Germline lookup yields CDR1 MGHRA and CDR2 YSYEKL. The CDR3 loop reads CASSPDRGSIGEAFF. CDR3 sequence (DNA): TGCGCCAGCAGCCCCGACAGGGGAAGTATTGGTGAAGCTTTCTTT.

The chain links TRBV6-8 to TRBJ1-1; the D is unclear. This CDR3 has 12 residues. Germline lookup yields CDR1 MNHGY and CDR2 SAAAGT. V was cut by 2 bases and J by 5 bases, with 6 bases left in between. The CDR3 DNA follows: TGTGCCAGCAGTTACGGAGGGACTGAAGCTTTCTTT. Protein sequence: CASSYGGTEAFF.

This clone was seen a handful of times. This chain uses TRBV28 with TRBJ1-2; maybe TRBD1 (6 bases). Germline V gene data show CDR1 as MDHEN and CDR2 as SYDVKM. V dropped 5 bases and J dropped 8 bases, with 24 bases sitting between them. This CDR3 comprises 16 residues. CDR3 DNA sequence: TGTGCCAGCAGTCCGACGGGAATGACAGGCTTTCAGGGCTACACCTTC. It yields the protein CASSPTGMTGFQGYTF.

V gene TRBV30 combines with J gene TRBJ2-7; tentative D call: TRBD2 (5 bases). V lost 3 bases, J lost 3 bases, and 6 bases lay in between. Germline CDR1 GTSNPN, CDR2 SVGIG (reference sequence). This CDR3 is 11 amino acids long. CDR3 nucleotides: TGTGCCTGGAGGGACTTCTACGAGCAGTACTTC. It is translated as CAWRDFYEQYF.

The chain links TRBV6-5 to TRBJ1-2; tentatively, D is TRBD1 (5 bases). The CDR3 is 15 amino acids. Germline CDR1 reads MNHEY; CDR2 reads SVGAGI. Between the trimmed V and J ends, which lost 10 bases and 0 bases, there was a span of 18 bases. CDR3 bases: TGTGCCAAGATAAGTAGCAGGGCCCCTAACTATGGCTACACCTTC. This encodes CAKISSRAPNYGYTF.